This entry is about one T cell receptor (beta chain). Its antigen is not identified. This entry comes from a study of PD-1 blockade in mismatch repair-deficient tumors. Overall study: Patients had approximately 11 mismatch repair-deficient cancer types and were previously treated and progressing. Findings and caveats of the study: Tumor-resident clones, often undetectable pretreatment in blood, expanded then contracted after pembrolizumab.

Mismatch repair deficiency was confirmed in all patients, by PCR or immunohistochemistry. TCRs were sequenced from a few patients responding to pembrolizumab. Profiled with immunoSEQ multiplex PCR; TCRdb holds only in-frame clones, not every one. Of around 100,000 clones in the sample, roughly 80% are singletons; the top ten hold 4% to 6%. CDR3 size: 15 residues. In germline, CDR1 is GTSNPN, CDR2 SVGIG (reference sequence). V lost 2 bases and J lost 2; bases outside the gene matches: 6. The receptor's source is an adult with mismatch repair-deficient cancer. The input for sequencing was peripheral blood, taken 60 weeks after starting pembrolizumab. The chain combines TRBV30 with TRBJ2-3; 8 bases align to TRBD1. CDR3 region: CAWSTGQGDTDTQYF. The DNA of the CDR3 is TGTGCCTGGAGTACTGGACAGGGTGACACAGATACGCAGTATTTT.